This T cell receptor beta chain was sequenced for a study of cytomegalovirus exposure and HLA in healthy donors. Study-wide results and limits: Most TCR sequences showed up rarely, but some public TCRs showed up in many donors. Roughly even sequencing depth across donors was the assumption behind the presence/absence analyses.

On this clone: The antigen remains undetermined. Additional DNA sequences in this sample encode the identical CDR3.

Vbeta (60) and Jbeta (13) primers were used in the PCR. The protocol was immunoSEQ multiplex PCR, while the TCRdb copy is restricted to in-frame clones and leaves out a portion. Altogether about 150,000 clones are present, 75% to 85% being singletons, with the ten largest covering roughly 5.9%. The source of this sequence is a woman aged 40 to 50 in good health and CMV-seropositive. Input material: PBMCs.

The DNA of the CDR3 is TGTGCCAGCAGTTTAATCACTAGCGGGAGGTACGAGCAGTACTTC. Amino acid sequence: CASSLITSGRYEQYF. This chain links TRBV28 with TRBJ2-7, with 12 bases matching TRBD2. Germline V gene data show CDR1 as MDHEN and CDR2 as SYDVKM. The V gene end was trimmed by 2 bases and the J gene end by 4 bases; junction bases not matched to a gene: 3. The CDR3 extends over 15 amino acids.